This TCR beta chain comes out of a study of cytomegalovirus exposure and HLA in healthy donors. Everyone who donated was a healthy bone marrow donor. Both 60 Vbeta primers and 13 Jbeta primers went into the PCR. Generated by immunoSEQ multiplex PCR, the TCRdb table keeps only in-frame clones and is missing some. Of 150,000 to 200,000 clones in the sample, approximately 67% are singletons; the top ten hold about 3.2%. The sequence was collected from a man in his forties or fifties in good health and CMV-seronegative. The sample was PBMCs.

CDR3 nucleotides: TGTGCTAGTGGTTTGGCAGGGGGCGCTAAGGATGAGCAGTTCTTC. Encoded protein: CASGLAGGAKDEQFF. The V and J genes are TRBV12-5 and TRBJ2-1; 8 bases align to TRBD1. Trimming at V came to 1 base and at J to 8 bases, leaving 7 bases not matched to a gene. The V gene's germline CDR1 is LGHNT and CDR2 FRNRAP. This CDR3 is 15 amino acids long. Complete variable domain (other parts from reference TRBV12-5 and TRBJ2-1): DARVTQTPRHKVTEMGQEVTMRCQPILGHNTVFWYRQTMMQGLELLAYFRNRAPLDDSGMPKDRFSAEMPDATLATLKIQPSEPRDSAVYFCASGLAGGAKDEQFFGPGTRLTVL.